The 22 T cell receptor beta chains below were found in one sample sequenced in a study of blood T cell repertoires in COVID-19. The protocol was immunoSEQ multiplex PCR, while the TCRdb copy is restricted to in-frame clones and leaves out a portion. The sample consists of fewer than 250,000 clones, about 86% of them appearing once. Sequenced material: PBMCs or T cells enriched from blood (not recorded which). These receptors all stem from a middle-aged woman with acute COVID-19.

The chain couples TRBV21-1 to TRBJ2-1; TRBD2 was called by the table and not checked on the DNA. TRBV21-1 represents a pseudogene. The CDR3 runs 18 residues. The CDR3 sequence is CASTPRLAGALRCNEQFF. DNA of the CDR3: TGTGCCAGCACCCCAAGACTAGCAGGGGCCTTAAGGTGCAATGAGCAGTTCTTC.

This clone occurred a few times. V and J are TRBV5-1 and TRBJ1-6; D is perhaps TRBD1 (5 bases). CDR1 and CDR2 (germline): SGHRS, YFSETQ. Trimming pared 0 bases from V and 1 base from J, leaving 14 bases between. There are 18 residues in the CDR3. CDR3 region: CASSLVVGDSSYNSPLHF. The CDR3, as DNA: TGCGCCAGCAGCTTGGTGGTCGGGGACTCGTCCTATAATTCACCCCTCCACTTT.

The chain carries TRBV28 and TRBJ1-3; 7 bases align to TRBD1. Germline loops: CDR1 MDHEN, CDR2 SYDVKM. The CDR3 extends over 15 amino acids. V was clipped by 6 bases and J by 0 bases; unmatched bases: 5. The CDR3 is CASSQGGNSGNTIYF. The CDR3 nucleotides read TGTGCCAGCAGCCAGGGGGGTAACTCTGGAAACACCATATATTTT.

This chain links TRBV19 with TRBJ2-1; 13 nucleotides agree with TRBD2. With 6 bases clipped from V and 10 bases from J, the junction kept 12 bases outside the gene matches. In germline, CDR1 is LNHDA, CDR2 SQIVND (reference sequence). The CDR3 has 16 amino acids. The CDR3 here is CASRSETSGRSGEQFF. The CDR3 coding sequence is TGTGCCAGTAGGTCGGAGACTAGCGGGAGGAGCGGCGAGCAGTTCTTC.

The chain couples TRBV7-3 to TRBJ2-2, with no clear D. V shed 5 bases and J shed 3 bases, with 10 bases lying between them. CDR3 length: 14 residues. Germline V CDR1 and CDR2: SGHTA, FQGTGA. CDR3 sequence (DNA): TGTGCCAGCAGCCACTCCCGCGACACCGGGGAGCTGTTTTTT. Translation gives CASSHSRDTGELFF.

V and J are TRBV7-8 and TRBJ1-3; D not certain. The germline CDR1 and CDR2 sequences are SGHVS and FQNEAQ. V lost 1 base, J lost 2 bases, and 6 bases lay in between. This CDR3 has 14 amino acids. This chain's CDR3 is CASSLGAPGNTIYF. CDR3 sequence (DNA): TGTGCCAGCAGCTTAGGGGCGCCTGGAAACACCATATATTTT. Using reference TRBV7-8 and TRBJ1-3 for the parts outside the CDR3, the full variable domain is GAGVSQSPRYKVAKRGQDVALRCDPISGHVSLFWYQQALGQGPEFLTYFQNEAQLDKSGLPSDRFFAERPEGSVSTLKIQRTQQEDSAVYLCASSLGAPGNTIYFGEGSWLTVV.

The genes are TRBV7-2 and TRBJ1-5; no clear D gene. This CDR3 contains 15 residues. CDR1 SGHTA and CDR2 FQGNSA come from the germline V gene. V shed 1 base and J shed 6 bases, with 13 bases lying between them. CDR3 DNA sequence: TGTGCCAGCAGCTTAGGGGGAGAGTTTGGTCAGCCCCAGCATTTT. Its protein is CASSLGGEFGQPQHF.

The chain has TRBV28 and TRBJ2-4, with TRBD2 identical over 9 bases. This CDR3 is built from 21 residues. CDR1 is MDHEN, CDR2 SYDVKM, per germline. V was clipped by 5 bases and J by 2 bases; unmatched bases: 22. The DNA of the CDR3 is TGTGCCAGCAGTCCTAGCGGGGCAGGGTGGTCCGCCAGCCAATCCAAAAACATTCAGTACTTC. Translating it yields CASSPSGAGWSASQSKNIQYF.

The rearrangement uses TRBV28 and TRBJ2-7; maybe TRBD1 (6 bases). Germline V lookup: CDR1 MDHEN, CDR2 SYDVKM. CDR3 length: 15 residues. Trimming removed 3 bases from V and 0 bases from J, with 12 bases in between. The CDR3 coding sequence is TGTGCCAGCAGTTTTGGGGGCCCGAGCTCCTACGAGCAGTACTTC. It encodes CASSFGGPSSYEQYF.

The J gene is TRBJ2-2, the V gene TRBV4-2; 12 positions match TRBD2. V dropped 4 bases and J dropped 1; count of bases not matched to a gene: 4. The germline V gene encodes CDR1 LGHNA and CDR2 YNFKEQ. This CDR3 comprises 17 residues. The CDR3 is CASSLGTSGRNTGELFF. As DNA, the CDR3 is TGTGCCAGCAGCCTCGGGACTAGCGGGCGGAACACCGGGGAGCTGTTTTTT.

This rearrangement joins TRBV7-9 to TRBJ2-6, with 7 bases aligning to TRBD2. This CDR3 comprises 16 residues. The V and J ends lost 5 bases and 0 bases, in that order; junction bases with no gene match: 4. Per germline, CDR1 SEHNR and CDR2 FQNEAQ (reference sequence). The chain's CDR3 is CASSPQRGSGANVLTF. The CDR3 DNA reads TGTGCCAGCAGCCCCCAGCGGGGCTCTGGGGCCAACGTCCTGACTTTC.

This clone appeared once. The gene calls are TRBV9 and TRBJ2-7; 8 nucleotides agree with TRBD2. Germline CDR1 is SGDLS and CDR2 is YYNGEE. This CDR3 comprises 16 residues. The trim removed 2 bases at V and 0 bases at J, leaving 7 bases unmatched. The CDR3 sequence: CASSVSSGSGSYEQYF. In DNA form, the CDR3 reads TGTGCCAGCAGCGTTTCAAGCGGGAGTGGCTCCTACGAGCAGTACTTC.

The chain carries TRBV13 and TRBJ2-1; D call uncertain. Germline V gene sequence: CDR1 PRHDT, CDR2 FYEKMQ (reference sequence). Trimming removed 5 bases at V and 8 bases at J, with 13 bases between. This CDR3 is built from 13 residues. This CDR3 is CASSRASFDEQFF. The CDR3 bases are TGTGCCAGCAGCAGAGCTTCCTTTGATGAGCAGTTCTTC. Looking up the rest from reference TRBV13 and TRBJ2-1 gives the full variable domain: AAGVIQSPRHLIKEKRETATLKCYPIPRHDTVYWYQQGPGQDPQFLISFYEKMQSDKGSIPDRFSAQQFSDYHSELNMSSLELGDSALYFCASSRASFDEQFFGPGTRLTVL.

The V gene is TRBV5-5, the J gene TRBJ1-5; D possibly corresponds to TRBD1 (5 bases). The V gene lost 4 bases and the J gene lost 6 bases, with 14 bases spanning the gap. From germline, CDR1 is SGHKS and CDR2 YYEKEE (reference sequence). The CDR3 has 14 residues. This CDR3 reads CASSRAAGGQPQHF. Written as DNA, the CDR3 is TGTGCCAGCAGCCGGGCGGCCGGGGGTCAGCCCCAGCATTTT.

The rearrangement joins TRBV25-1 to TRBJ1-2; no reliable D call. The V end was cut by 5 bases, the J end by 3 bases, with 4 bases between. Looked up from germline, CDR1 is MGHDK and CDR2 is SYGVNS. The CDR3 covers 11 residues. CDR3 sequence: CASSLYYGYTF. The CDR3 nucleotides are TGTGCCAGCAGTCTATACTATGGCTACACCTTC.

As for this clone: The sample carries other DNA sequences with the same CDR3. This sequence joins TRBV28 and TRBJ1-5; D is uncertain. V dropped 2 bases and J dropped 7 bases, with 6 bases sitting between them. The CDR3 runs 12 residues. CDR1 and CDR2 (germline): MDHEN, SYDVKM. The CDR3 nucleotides read TGTGCCAGCAGTTTAGTCGGGCAGCCCCAGCATTTT. This encodes CASSLVGQPQHF.

V usage is TRBV7-2 and J usage is TRBJ2-1; TRBD2 matches at 13 bases. Trimming removed 6 bases from V and 8 bases from J; junction bases left unmatched: 10. Germline CDR1 SGHTA, CDR2 FQGNSA. This CDR3 has 16 residues. CDR3 nucleotide sequence: TGTGCCAGCAGGGACCACGGACTAGCGGGAGCAGATGAGCAGTTCTTC. This sequence encodes CASRDHGLAGADEQFF.

The chain uses TRBV6-1 and TRBJ2-3; TRBD2 might be the D (6 bases). CDR1 is MNHNS and CDR2 is SASEGT in the germline V gene. This CDR3 contains 16 residues. V was cut by 4 bases and J by 0 bases, with 14 bases left in between. The CDR3 reads CASSAPLAPSTDTQYF. The CDR3, as DNA: TGTGCCAGCAGTGCACCGCTAGCGCCAAGCACAGATACGCAGTATTTT.

The chain has TRBV20-1 and TRBJ2-1, with unresolved D. The CDR3 loop spans 11 amino acids. The germline V gene encodes CDR1 DFQATT and CDR2 SNEGSKA (reference sequence). Trimming shortened V by 0 bases and J by 8 bases, and 5 bases separated the two germline ends. This chain's CDR3 is CSARDLYEQFF. CDR3 in DNA: TGCAGTGCTAGAGATCTCTATGAGCAGTTCTTC.

Of note for this clone: The sample has other DNA sequences that encode this CDR3 too. This chain links TRBV18 with TRBJ1-5; 10 positions agree with TRBD1. Germline trimming cut 3 bases from V and 1 base from J; bases unmatched to any gene: 0. The CDR3 loop spans 15 amino acids. The germline V gene encodes CDR1 KGHSH and CDR2 LQKENI. The DNA of the CDR3 is TGTGCCAGCTCACCGGGACAGGGGAGCAATCAGCCCCAGCATTTT. Translating it yields CASSPGQGSNQPQHF.

This sequence joins TRBV11-2 and TRBJ1-1; 8 bases match TRBD1. Germline values: CDR1 SGHAT, CDR2 FQNNGV. V lost 3 bases to trimming and J lost 2 bases; unmatched junction nucleotides: 5. The CDR3 consists of 15 residues. The CDR3 spells CASSLAGGSNTEAFF. In DNA form, the CDR3 reads TGTGCCAGCAGCTTGGCAGGGGGCTCCAACACTGAAGCTTTCTTT.

This clone has more than one count but fewer than ten. The chain employs TRBV30 and TRBJ2-7; D is possibly TRBD2 (5 bases). Trimming pared 1 base from V and 0 bases from J, leaving 7 bases between. The CDR3 runs to 13 residues. Germline V gives CDR1 GTSNPN, CDR2 SVGIG (reference sequence). The CDR3 loop is CAWSASSSYEQYF. The CDR3 nucleotides are TGTGCCTGGAGTGCTAGCAGCTCCTACGAGCAGTACTTC.